The subject of this entry is one T cell receptor beta chain. Its matching antigen is unknown. These data belong to a study of T-cell memory formation after mild COVID-19. Study-wide points: Later expanders leaned toward CD4+, whereas clones contracting from day 15 to 85 were balanced CD4/CD8. The study found contracting CD4+ clones mainly in CM and EM and contracting CD8+ clones in EMRA.

TCRdb re-analysed the 5' RACE reads in MiXCR, keeping a single row per CDR3 protein. The sample carries over 500,000 distinct CDR3 sequences, roughly 17% recorded once. This CDR3 is built from 14 residues. V was trimmed by 7 bases and J by 5 bases, leaving 15 bases between them. CDR1 SGDLS and CDR2 YYNGEE come from the germline V gene. The sequencing sample was made of PBMCs or a T cell subset sorted from them (not recorded which). The chain carries TRBV9 and TRBJ2-2; D is possibly TRBD2 (6 bases). The TCR was taken from an adult woman who had mild COVID-19 (a few samples of this study predate the infection). Cell type and time point are not known. CDR3 amino acids: CASEPGLGTGELFF. The CDR3 nucleotides read TGTGCCAGCGAACCGGGACTTGGGACCGGGGAGCTGTTTTTT.